The clone carrying this T cell receptor (beta chain) has more than one count but fewer than ten. The study drew participants aged roughly 18 to 95 years from 20 to 30 US areas. People in the exposed group encountered a COVID-19 case within 2 weeks before entering the study. This record comes from a study of blood T cell repertoires in COVID-19. Study information: Whether acute or convalescent, the COVID-19 samples came from the United States, Italy and Spain.

CDR3 size: 16 residues. Germline CDR1 is SGHTA and CDR2 is FQGNSA. The V gene end was trimmed by 3 bases and the J gene end by 7 bases; junction bases not matched to a gene: 13. TCRdb's copy holds only in-frame clones and misses some; the assay was immunoSEQ multiplex PCR. In the table there are 350,000 to 400,000 clones, 91% of which are singletons. The sequencing sample was made of PBMCs or T cells enriched from blood (not recorded which). This TCR came from a woman aged 40-49 years who had been exposed to COVID-19. The chain combines TRBV7-2 with TRBJ1-2, with TRBD1 matching 8 bases. The CDR3 nucleotides read TGTGCCAGCAGCTTGGGGGACAGGAGACTAACTGGTGGCTACACCTTC. Protein sequence: CASSLGDRRLTGGYTF.